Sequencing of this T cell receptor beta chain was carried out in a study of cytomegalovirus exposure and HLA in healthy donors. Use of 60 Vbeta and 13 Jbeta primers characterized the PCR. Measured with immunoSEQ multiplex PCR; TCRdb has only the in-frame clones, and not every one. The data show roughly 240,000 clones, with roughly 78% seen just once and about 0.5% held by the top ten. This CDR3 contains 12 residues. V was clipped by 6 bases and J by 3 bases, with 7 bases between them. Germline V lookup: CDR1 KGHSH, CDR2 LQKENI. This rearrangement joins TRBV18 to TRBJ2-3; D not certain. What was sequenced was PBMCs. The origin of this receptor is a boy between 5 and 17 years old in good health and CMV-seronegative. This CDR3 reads CASSGSTDTQYF. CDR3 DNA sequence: TGTGCCAGCTCGGGCAGTACAGATACGCAGTATTTT.